This T cell receptor (beta chain) was identified during a study of T-cell memory formation after mild COVID-19. Study-wide points: Contracting clones, day 15 to 85, had balanced CD4/CD8, and later expanders favored CD4+. Contracting CD4+ clones sat mainly in CM and EM; CD8+ in EMRA. Confirmation of SARS-CoV-2 specificity was lacking for second-wave clones peaking day 37.

Using constant-segment primers, 5'RACE produced TCR alpha and TCR beta cDNA libraries carrying sample barcodes and UMIs. TCRdb analysed the 5' RACE reads with MiXCR anew, one entry per CDR3 protein. The sample yields 500,000 to 650,000 distinct CDR3 sequences, about 20% seen once. This clonotype was observed a handful of times. Its antigen remains unidentified. With V trimmed by 5 bases and J by 7 bases, 10 bases remained unmatched. Germline CDR1 reads SGHNT; CDR2 reads YENEEA. The CDR3 contains 15 residues. The receptor's source is an adult woman who had mild COVID-19 (a few samples of this study predate the infection). Cell type and time point are not known. This chain connects TRBV11-3 to TRBJ2-1, with 8 bases aligning to TRBD2. Sequencing used PBMCs or a T cell subset sorted from them (not recorded which). CDR3 residues: CASSPTSGARNEQFF. The CDR3 region has the DNA TGTGCCAGCAGCCCCACTAGCGGAGCACGGAATGAGCAGTTCTTC.